These 6 T cell receptor beta chains were all obtained from the same sample, sequenced in a study of regulatory T cells in long-lasting Graves disease. Specified time point: persistent/refractory GD, antithyroid drugs over 5 years with positive TRAb. Generation of the TCR library employed RNA extracted from PBMCs. HTBI primers from iRepertoire and Arm-PCR of CDR3 regions yielded the TCR beta libraries. MiXCR, applied by TCRdb to the multiplex PCR reads, yields one record per CDR3 protein. The sample holds a few hundred thousand distinct CDR3 sequences, under 25% seen once. The sequenced sample was peripheral blood mononuclear cells (PBMCs), obtained when the disease was refractory, from a patient treated with antithyroid drugs. These receptors originate from a female donor with Graves disease.

The chain uses TRBV5-1 and TRBJ2-4; a weak D match, TRBD2 (6 bases). From germline, CDR1 is SGHRS and CDR2 YFSETQ. The CDR3 is 15 residues long. V was trimmed by 7 bases and J by 1 base, leaving 15 bases between them. The CDR3 is CASRDLGGAKNIQYF. Here the CDR3 DNA reads TGCGCCAGCCGAGACTTGGGGGGTGCCAAAAACATTCAGTACTTC.

This clonotype appeared many times. The chain couples TRBV15 to TRBJ1-2, with D unclear. The germline gives CDR1 LNHNV, CDR2 YYDKDF (reference sequence). V lost 0 bases to trimming and J lost 6 bases, with 14 bases between them. The CDR3 runs to 15 residues. CDR3 loop: CATSRDEGAKDGYTF. CDR3 in DNA: TGTGCCACCAGCAGAGATGAGGGCGCGAAGGATGGCTACACCTTC.

This clonotype was seen a handful of times. V and J are TRBV5-1 and TRBJ2-7; the match to TRBD2 covers 13 bases. The germline V gene has CDR1 SGHRS and CDR2 YFSETQ. The CDR3 consists of 16 residues. Trimming cost V 4 bases and J 5 bases; bases outside gene matches: 9. This CDR3 reads CASSLDTSGRAHEQYF. The CDR3 nucleotides are TGCGCCAGCAGCCTTGATACTAGCGGGAGGGCCCACGAGCAGTACTTC.

This clonotype was detected a few times. This sequence joins TRBV27 and TRBJ1-5; no firm D call. The CDR3 contains 15 residues. Germline values: CDR1 MNHEY, CDR2 SMNVEV (reference sequence). The ends were cut back, 1 base at V and 0 bases at J, with 7 bases in the middle. The DNA for the CDR3 is TGTGCCAGCAGTTTATTGGCGGATAGCAATCAGCCCCAGCATTTT. Translating it yields CASSLLADSNQPQHF.

This clonotype was counted ten times or more. CDR3 bases: TGCAGCGTTGGGGTCACAGGGAACACTGAAGCTTTCTTT. It is translated as CSVGVTGNTEAFF. The chain carries TRBV29-1 and TRBJ1-1; possible D gene TRBD1, 5 bases. CDR3 length: 13 amino acids. Germline assignment: CDR1 SQVTM and CDR2 ANQGSEA. V was clipped by 4 bases and J by 1 base, with 10 bases between them. Combining the CDR3 with reference TRBV29-1 and TRBJ1-1 gives the whole variable domain SAVISQKPSRDICQRGTSLTIQCQVDSQVTMMFWYRQQPGQSLTLIATANQGSEATYESGFVIDKFPISRPNLTFSTLTVSNMSPEDSSIYLCSVGVTGNTEAFFGQGTRLTVV.

V and J are TRBV2 and TRBJ2-2; TRBD1 matches 9 bases. The CDR3 covers 15 residues. Unmatched junction bases numbered 3, after V lost 7 bases and J lost 0 bases. Germline assignment: CDR1 SNHLY and CDR2 FYNNEI. DNA for the CDR3: TGTGCCAGCACCGGACAGGGGACGAACACCGGGGAGCTGTTTTTT. Its translation is CASTGQGTNTGELFF.